This T cell receptor beta chain was sequenced during a study of shared clonotypes between healthy human individuals. General study points: Approximately 5% was the fraction of naive CD4 clonotypes found shared across four donors. In general, naive subsets displayed greater estimated richness than memory subsets did.

Details on this clone: Its antigen is undetermined.

Germline-derived CDR1 and CDR2 are MNHEY and SMNVEV (reference sequence). The germline V and J ends were trimmed by 8 bases and 0 bases, with 14 bases remaining between them. The CDR3 contains 14 residues. Generated by immunoSEQ multiplex PCR, the TCRdb table keeps only in-frame clones and is missing some. The sample includes about 770,000 clones, 55% to 75% seen only once; the top ten take more than 1.5%. What was sequenced was memory CD4+ T cells sorted from blood. Subset given: CD45RA-negative fraction. The gene calls are TRBV27 and TRBJ2-7; the D gene could be TRBD1 or TRBD2 (5 bases each). The receptor's source is a woman between 25 and 40 years old in good health. The CDR3 here is CASGSGTGSYEQYF. The CDR3 DNA reads TGTGCCAGCGGGTCCGGGACGGGCTCCTACGAGCAGTACTTC.